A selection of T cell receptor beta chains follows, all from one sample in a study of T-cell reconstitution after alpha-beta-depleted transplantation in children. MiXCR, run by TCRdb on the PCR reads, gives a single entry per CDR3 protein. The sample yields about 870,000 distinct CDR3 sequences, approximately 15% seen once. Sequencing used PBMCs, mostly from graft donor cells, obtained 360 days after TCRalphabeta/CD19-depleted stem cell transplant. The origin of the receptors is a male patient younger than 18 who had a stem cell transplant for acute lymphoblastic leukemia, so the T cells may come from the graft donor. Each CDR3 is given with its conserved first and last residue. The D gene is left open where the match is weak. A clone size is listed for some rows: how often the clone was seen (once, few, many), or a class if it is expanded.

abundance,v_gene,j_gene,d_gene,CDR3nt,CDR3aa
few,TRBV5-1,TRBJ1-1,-,TGCGCCAGCAGCAAGGCTGGGAACACTGAAGCTTTCTTT,CASSKAGNTEAFF
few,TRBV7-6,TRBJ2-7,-,TGTGCCAGCAGCTTAGGAGGGGGATACACCGATTACGAGCAGTACTTC,CASSLGGGYTDYEQYF
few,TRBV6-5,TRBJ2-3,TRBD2,TGTGCCAGCAGTTACTCCACTAGCGGGGTGACTAGCACAGATACGCAGTATTTT,CASSYSTSGVTSTDTQYF
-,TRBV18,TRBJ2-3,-,TGTGCCAGCTCACCCGGTAGGACTAGCACAGATACGCAGTATTTT,CASSPGRTSTDTQYF
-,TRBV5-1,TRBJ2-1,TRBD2,TGCGCCAGCAGCTTGCTAGCGGTAACCTACAATGAGCAGTTCTTC,CASSLLAVTYNEQFF
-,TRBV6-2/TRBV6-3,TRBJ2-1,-,TGTGCCAGCAGTTACGAGGGTCGGGTAAGGAATGAGCAGTTCTTC,CASSYEGRVRNEQFF
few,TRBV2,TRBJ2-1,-,TGTGCCCTTACCCCAGTTTACAATGAGCAGTTCTTC,CALTPVYNEQFF
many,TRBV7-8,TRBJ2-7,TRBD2,TGTGCCAGCAGCGCCAGCGGGAGGACTCGAGAGCAGTACTTC,CASSASGRTREQYF
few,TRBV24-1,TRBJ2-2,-,TGTGCCACCAGTGATTTGGGGCTTCCCCTCGGGGAGCTGTTTTTT,CATSDLGLPLGELFF
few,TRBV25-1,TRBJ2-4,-,TGTGCCAGCAGTGAATTAGGAGACGCAAACATTCAGTACTTC,CASSELGDANIQYF
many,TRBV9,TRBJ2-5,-,TGTGCCAGCAGCGTAGCGGAGACCCAGTACTTC,CASSVAETQYF
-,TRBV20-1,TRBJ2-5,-,TGCAGTGCTAATCCCCTTACTAGTCCCCAAGAGACCCAGTACTTC,CSANPLTSPQETQYF
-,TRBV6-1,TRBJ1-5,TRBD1,TGTGCCAGCAGTGGGGGTGGACAGGGAGGCAATCAGCCCCAGCATTTT,CASSGGGQGGNQPQHF
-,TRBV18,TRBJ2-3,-,TGTGCCAGCTCACTACCCCGGGACCCAATCCACGTTGGAGATACGCAGTATTTT,CASSLPRDPIHVGDTQYF
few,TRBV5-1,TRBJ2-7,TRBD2,TGCGCCAGCAGCTTGAGCGGGAGAACACCCTACGAGCAGTACTTC,CASSLSGRTPYEQYF
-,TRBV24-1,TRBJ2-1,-,TGTGCCACCAGCGCGGGGTTCAATGAGCAGTTCTTC,CATSAGFNEQFF
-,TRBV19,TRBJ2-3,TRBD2,TGTGCCAGTAGTATCGGTAGCGGGATGAGCACAGATACGCAGTATTTT,CASSIGSGMSTDTQYF
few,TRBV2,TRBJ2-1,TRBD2,TGTGCCAGCAGTGAAGCGCGGAGGGTCGGGGGGAATAATGAGCAGTTCTTC,CASSEARRVGGNNEQFF
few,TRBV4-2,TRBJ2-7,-,TGTGCCAGCAGCCAACAGGCCCGAGGCGAGCAGTACTTC,CASSQQARGEQYF
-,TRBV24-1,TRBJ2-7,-,TGTGCCACCAGTATATCCGGCGGAGAGCAGTACTTC,CATSISGGEQYF
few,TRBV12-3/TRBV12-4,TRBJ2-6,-,TGTGCCAGCAGTTTCCCCCCGGGCTCTGGGGCCAACGTCCTGACTTTC,CASSFPPGSGANVLTF
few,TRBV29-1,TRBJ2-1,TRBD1,TGCAGCTTCCCATTAGCCGACAGGGGTCTGGGCTACAATGAGCAGTTCTTC,CSFPLADRGLGYNEQFF
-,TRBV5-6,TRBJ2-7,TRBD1,TGTGCCAGCAGCTTGGCCCTCGTGGACAGGGGCGAGTACTTC,CASSLALVDRGEYF
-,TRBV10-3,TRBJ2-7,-,TGTGCCATCAGTGCCGAGGGAGCCCACGAGCAGTACTTC,CAISAEGAHEQYF
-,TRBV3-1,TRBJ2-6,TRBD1,TGTGCCAGCTGCCGCCGGGACAGGGGGAACTCTGGGGCCAACGTCCTGACTTTC,CASCRRDRGNSGANVLTF
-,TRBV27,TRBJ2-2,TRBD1,TGTGCCAGCGAAATGGGTGGGACAGGCCCGAACACCGGGGAGCTGTTTTTT,CASEMGGTGPNTGELFF
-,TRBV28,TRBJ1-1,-,TGTGCCAGCAGTTACGGGCTCTTCGTCGACACTGAAGCTTTCTTT,CASSYGLFVDTEAFF